A single sample is the source of the 24 T cell receptor beta chains below, sequenced in a study of T cell responses to AZD1222 COVID-19 vaccine. The table came from immunoSEQ multiplex PCR; TCRdb's copy has only in-frame clones and leaves some out. The sample lists roughly 120,000 clones; over 75% were seen once. The sequenced sample was peripheral blood, obtained 28 days after the second AZD1222 dose. All receptors come from an adult who received the AZD1222 COVID-19 vaccine.

The J gene is TRBJ2-7, the V gene TRBV6-1, with unresolved D. Looked up from germline, CDR1 is MNHNS and CDR2 is SASEGT. The CDR3 is 14 amino acids. V was clipped by 2 bases and J by 4 bases, with 12 bases between them. The CDR3 DNA reads as TGTGCCAGCAGTGAACCCGTTGCGAGGTACGAGCAGTACTTC. It yields the protein CASSEPVARYEQYF.

The rearrangement uses TRBV30 and TRBJ1-5; 11 nucleotides match TRBD1. The V and J ends lost 2 bases and 5 bases, in that order; junction bases with no gene match: 8. Germline CDR1 reads GTSNPN; CDR2 reads SVGIG (reference sequence). The CDR3 loop spans 16 amino acids. CDR3 in DNA: TGTGCCTGGAGTTTTTGGACAGGGGGCCCTGATCAGCCCCAGCATTTT. Translation gives CAWSFWTGGPDQPQHF.

This clone was observed a handful of times. The chain joins TRBV7-8 to TRBJ2-2; D unresolved. Germline V gives CDR1 SGHVS, CDR2 FQNEAQ. V was clipped by 1 base and J by 4 bases, with 4 bases between them. There are 13 residues in the CDR3. CDR3 amino acids: CASSLGGTGELFF. Here the CDR3 DNA reads TGTGCCAGCAGCTTAGGTGGCACCGGGGAGCTGTTTTTT.

The V call is TRBV7-2, the J call TRBJ1-2; a possible D gene is TRBD1 (5 bases). CDR3 length equals 11 residues. V gave up 8 bases and J gave up 2 bases, with 6 bases separating them. The germline CDR1 and CDR2 sequences are SGHTA and FQGNSA. CDR3 residues: CASGGNYGYTF. In DNA form, the CDR3 reads TGTGCCAGCGGGGGGAACTATGGCTACACCTTC.

The chain recombines TRBV3-1 (or the pseudogene TRBV3-2) with TRBJ2-2, with D maybe TRBD1 (6 bases). The CDR3 has 14 residues. Germline V gene lookup returns CDR1 LGHDT and CDR2 YNNKEL (reference sequence). Between the trimmed V and J ends, which lost 5 bases and 5 bases, there was a span of 12 bases. CDR3 residues: CASSFLQGTGELFF. The DNA for the CDR3 is TGTGCCAGCAGCTTTTTACAGGGTACCGGGGAGCTGTTTTTT.

This clone was detected a few times. J is TRBJ1-1 and V is TRBV7-3; no firm D call. Trimming took 2 bases from V and 1 from J, leaving 5 bases between them. The germline gives CDR1 SGHTA, CDR2 FQGTGA. The CDR3 loop spans 13 amino acids. CDR3 bases: TGTGCCAGCAGCTTATCGGGGAACACTGAAGCTTTCTTT. It yields the protein CASSLSGNTEAFF.

This CDR3 is CASSVVRSEQFF. The CDR3 nucleotides are TGTGCCAGCAGCGTAGTTCGAAGTGAGCAGTTCTTC. The chain joins TRBV9 to TRBJ2-1, with D unresolved. There are 12 residues in the CDR3. The V and J ends lost 0 bases and 9 bases respectively, with 7 bases between them. The germline gives CDR1 SGDLS, CDR2 YYNGEE. Variable domain in full (rest from reference TRBV9 and TRBJ2-1): DSGVTQTPKHLITATGQRVTLRCSPRSGDLSVYWYQQSLDQGLQFLIQYYNGEERAKGNILERFSAQQFPDLHSELNLSSLELGDSALYFCASSVVRSEQFFGPGTRLTVL.

The chain couples TRBV27 to TRBJ1-2; D perhaps matches TRBD1 (6 bases). The germline CDR1 and CDR2 sequences are MNHEY and SMNVEV (reference sequence). The V and J ends lost 5 bases and 2 bases respectively, with 15 bases between them. The CDR3 is made up of 15 amino acids. CDR3 in amino acids: CASSLRGGRNYGYTF. The CDR3 bases are TGTGCCAGCAGTCTACGGGGGGGCAGAAACTATGGCTACACCTTC.

In this sample, this clone turned up a few times. V and J are TRBV4-1 and TRBJ1-1, with D possibly being TRBD1 (6 bases). V was pared by 2 bases and J by 1 base, with 17 bases between. The germline CDR1 and CDR2 sequences are MGHRA and YSYEKL. There are 17 residues in the CDR3. The CDR3 region has the DNA TGCGCCAGCAGCCAACGGGCTCTGGGGGCGAGGAACACTGAAGCTTTCTTT. The encoded protein is CASSQRALGARNTEAFF.

J is TRBJ2-7 and V is TRBV7-2; weak D call: TRBD1 (6 bases). The V and J ends lost 8 bases and 2 bases respectively, with 16 bases between them. Germline assignment: CDR1 SGHTA and CDR2 FQGNSA. The CDR3 is 14 residues long. In nucleotides, the CDR3 is TGTGCCAGCGGGACCTCGGGACACCCCTACGAGCAGTACTTC. This translates into CASGTSGHPYEQYF.

CDR3 coding DNA: TGTGCCAGCAGTTACGAGCAGGGGGGAGTAAGGAATAATTCACCCCTCCACTTT. Translation gives CASSYEQGGVRNNSPLHF. The gene calls are TRBV6-2 or TRBV6-3 and TRBJ1-6, with 7 bases lining up with TRBD1. The CDR3 extends over 18 amino acids. Losses at the gene ends were 2 bases for V and 5 bases for J; bases not matched to a gene: 12. Germline assignment: CDR1 MNHEY and CDR2 SVGEGT.

The rearrangement joins TRBV4-3 to TRBJ1-1, with D unclear. V gave up 4 bases and J gave up 5 bases, with 8 bases separating them. The CDR3 consists of 12 residues. Per the germline V gene, CDR1 is LGHNA and CDR2 is YSLEER. The CDR3: CASSLEGTEAFF. CDR3 DNA: TGCGCCAGCAGCCTAGAGGGAACTGAAGCTTTCTTT.

This sequence joins TRBV5-4 and TRBJ2-7; D gene unclear. V was pared by 2 bases and J by 6 bases, with 12 bases between. The CDR3 is made up of 13 amino acids. Looked up from germline, CDR1 is SGHNT and CDR2 is YYREEE (reference sequence). The CDR3 sequence: CASSLQTKTEQYF. In DNA, the CDR3 is TGTGCCAGCAGCTTACAAACCAAAACCGAGCAGTACTTC.

The V call is TRBV10-3, the J call TRBJ2-7, with 7 positions matching TRBD1. The trim removed 6 bases at V and 5 bases at J, leaving 4 bases unmatched. The CDR3 covers 12 residues. CDR1 ENHRY and CDR2 SYGVKD come from the germline V gene. This CDR3 reads CAIRTGPDEQYF. In DNA, the CDR3 is TGTGCCATCAGGACAGGGCCCGACGAGCAGTACTTC.

The chain couples TRBV6-4 to TRBJ1-2; 7 bases match TRBD1. The CDR3 is made up of 14 amino acids. The germline gives CDR1 MRHNA, CDR2 SNTAGT. V gave up 4 bases and J gave up 6 bases; unmatched junction bases: 8. The chain's CDR3 is CASSAVDRVDGYTF. The CDR3 DNA follows: TGTGCCAGCAGTGCAGTCGACAGGGTGGATGGCTACACCTTC.

This clone was counted once. V gene TRBV5-1 combines with J gene TRBJ2-1, with TRBD2 matching over 10 bases. The CDR3 consists of 16 residues. Germline CDR1 is SGHRS and CDR2 is YFSETQ. Trimming at V came to 3 bases and at J to 8 bases, leaving 11 bases not matched to a gene. The CDR3 coding sequence is TGCGCCAGCAGCTATACTAGAGCGGGGGGGTCCGATGAGCAGTTCTTC. Its protein product is CASSYTRAGGSDEQFF. The full variable domain, with the rest looked up from reference TRBV5-1 and TRBJ2-1, is KAGVTQTPRYLIKTRGQQVTLSCSPISGHRSVSWYQQTPGQGLQFLFEYFSETQRNKGNFPGRFSGRQFSNSRSEMNVSTLELGDSALYLCASSYTRAGGSDEQFFGPGTRLTVL.

This clone has only a few counts. The rearrangement joins TRBV7-2 to TRBJ1-2, with 7 nucleotides matching TRBD1. The V gene's germline CDR1 is SGHTA and CDR2 FQGNSA. V trimming: 5 bases; J trimming: 8 bases; junction bases outside the gene matches: 14. The CDR3 runs to 15 residues. CDR3 protein: CASSPSPRGSGGYTF. The CDR3 DNA reads TGTGCCAGCAGCCCGTCCCCCAGGGGGAGTGGGGGCTACACCTTC.

J is TRBJ1-2 and V is TRBV4-3; no firm D call. V lost 4 bases and J lost 1, with 13 bases in between. Per the germline V gene, CDR1 is LGHNA and CDR2 is YSLEER. The CDR3 runs to 15 residues. CDR3 protein: CASSRRSTDNYGYTF. The CDR3 DNA reads as TGCGCCAGCAGCCGCAGGTCCACTGATAACTATGGCTACACCTTC.

This clone was counted a few times. The chain joins TRBV10-3 to TRBJ2-1; unclear D gene. The CDR3 consists of 16 residues. CDR1 and CDR2 from the germline V gene are ENHRY and SYGVKD. The V end was cut by 2 bases, the J end by 0 bases, with 11 bases between. CDR3 loop: CAISEKATPSYNEQFF. CDR3 DNA: TGTGCCATCAGTGAGAAGGCGACGCCCTCCTACAATGAGCAGTTCTTC.

The chain's CDR3 is CASSQSPITGGQETQYF. In DNA form, the CDR3 reads TGCGCCAGCAGTCAATCCCCGATTACAGGGGGCCAAGAGACCCAGTACTTC. This chain connects TRBV23-1 to TRBJ2-5, with 8 bases matching TRBD1. TRBV23-1 is labeled an ORF, and its function is uncertain. The length of the CDR3 is 17 residues. V was clipped by 0 bases and J by 1 base; unmatched bases: 7.

The rearrangement links TRBV29-1 to TRBJ2-5; TRBD1 might be the D (6 bases). CDR1 is SQVTM and CDR2 is ANQGSEA in the germline V gene. This CDR3 has 12 residues. Trimming removed 7 bases from V and 5 bases from J, with 14 bases in between. CDR3 loop: CSARQVPETQYF. CDR3 DNA: TGCAGCGCCCGACAGGTACCCGAGACCCAGTACTTC.

CDR3 DNA sequence: TGCAGTGCTAGTCTAGGGAGGGGGGGTGAAAAACTGTTTTTT. It specifies CSASLGRGGEKLFF. The chain is built from TRBV20-1 and TRBJ1-4, with D tentatively TRBD1 (6 bases). Per germline, CDR1 DFQATT and CDR2 SNEGSKA (reference sequence). CDR3 length: 14 amino acids. V was trimmed by 3 bases and J by 7 bases, leaving 15 bases between them.

V gene TRBV7-3 combines with J gene TRBJ1-1; D perhaps matches TRBD1 (5 bases). The CDR3 is 14 residues long. Germline V CDR1 and CDR2: SGHTA, FQGTGA. V gave up 5 bases and J gave up 3 bases, with 13 bases separating them. The CDR3 nucleotides read TGTGCCAGCAGCCTACCCCCAGGGCACACTGAAGCTTTCTTT. It translates to CASSLPPGHTEAFF.

This chain connects TRBV27 to TRBJ1-5; tentative D call: TRBD1 (6 bases). V lost 9 bases to trimming and J lost 3 bases, with 15 bases between them. CDR1 and CDR2 (germline): MNHEY, SMNVEV (reference sequence). The CDR3 is 14 amino acids. Here the CDR3 DNA reads TGTGCCAGTCAGCCTCCGGGACACAATCAGCCCCAGCATTTT. Protein sequence: CASQPPGHNQPQHF.